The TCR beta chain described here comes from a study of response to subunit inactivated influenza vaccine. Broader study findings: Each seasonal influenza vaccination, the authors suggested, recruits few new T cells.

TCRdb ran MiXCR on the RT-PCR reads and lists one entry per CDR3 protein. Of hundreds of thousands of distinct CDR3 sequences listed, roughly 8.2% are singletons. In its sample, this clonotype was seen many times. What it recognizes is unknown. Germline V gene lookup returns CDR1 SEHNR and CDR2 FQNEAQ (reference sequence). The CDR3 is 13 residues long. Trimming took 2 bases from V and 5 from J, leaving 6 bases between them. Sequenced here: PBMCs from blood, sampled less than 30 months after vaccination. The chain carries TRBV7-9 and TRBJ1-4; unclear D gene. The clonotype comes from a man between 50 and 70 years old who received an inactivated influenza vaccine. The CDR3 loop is CASSLMPNEKLFF. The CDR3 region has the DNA TGTGCCAGCAGCTTAATGCCGAATGAAAAACTGTTTTTT.